This TCR beta chain was obtained from a study of radiotherapy plus CTLA-4 blockade in lung cancer (dated by TCRdb to between 2017 and 2018). General notes on the study: Objective responses were observed in approximately 18% of enrolled patients, and disease control was achieved in around 30%.

Library method: the immunoSEQ multiplex PCR assay. TCRdb holds this immuneACCESS table with in-frame rearrangements only. Some clones are missing; in checked studies, unresolved V genes explain under half, and the rest has no known cause. The sample table holds tens of thousands of clones, of which about 79% were seen once. The leading ten clones occupy 3.5% to 4.5% of the sample. CDR1 and CDR2, per the germline V gene (reference sequence), are GTSNPN and SVGIG. The CDR3, from cysteine to phenylalanine, totals 14 residues. The entry retains the CDR3 DNA only, 42 bases that are in frame from base 1. Compared with germline, V lacks 3 bases and J lacks 6 bases; bases without a gene match: 4. Regarding this clone: Its antigen is currently not known. Qualities for individual bases were not recorded, and no much larger clone is one base off.

In this study, focal radiation therapy paired with CTLA-4 blockade (ipilimumab) was tested in patients who had chemo-refractory metastatic non-small-cell lung cancer. Study-wide conclusions, independent of this receptor: The strongest predictors of response, as reported, were early dynamic changes in blood T cell clones along with a rise in serum interferon-beta after radiation. TCR clones derived from tumors expanded in peripheral blood after treatment with radiotherapy and ipilimumab.

The sequence is built from TRBV30 and TRBJ2-7, with TRBD2 matching 14 junction bases. The sample consisted of peripheral blood, taken from a patient treated with radiotherapy plus ipilimumab. This receptor was taken from a human donor with non-small cell lung cancer who had a partial response to radiotherapy plus ipilimumab. Some clones in this sample may be carry-over from other donors' samples. The nucleotides are TGTGCCTGGAGCGCGGGACTAGCGGGAGTCGAGCAGTACTTC. Its product reads: CAWSAGLAGVEQYF.